This T cell receptor (beta chain) was retrieved from a study of blood T cell repertoires in COVID-19. The length of the CDR3 is 17 residues. Germline CDR1 reads SGDLS; CDR2 reads YYNGEE. Deletions cut 0 bases from V and 1 base from J, with 11 bases between. Assay used: immunoSEQ multiplex PCR; TCRdb lists only in-frame clones, some missing. The table records some 62,000 clones, approximately 81% of them present only once. The chain carries TRBV9 and TRBJ2-6; TRBD2 is a possible D gene (7 bases). The sample taken for sequencing was PBMCs or T cells enriched from blood (not recorded which). This receptor was taken from a woman aged 40 to 50 with acute COVID-19. The CDR3 nucleotides are TGTGCCAGCAGCGTAGCGGGGGGCCAATCTGGGGCCAACGTCCTGACTTTC. This encodes CASSVAGGQSGANVLTF.